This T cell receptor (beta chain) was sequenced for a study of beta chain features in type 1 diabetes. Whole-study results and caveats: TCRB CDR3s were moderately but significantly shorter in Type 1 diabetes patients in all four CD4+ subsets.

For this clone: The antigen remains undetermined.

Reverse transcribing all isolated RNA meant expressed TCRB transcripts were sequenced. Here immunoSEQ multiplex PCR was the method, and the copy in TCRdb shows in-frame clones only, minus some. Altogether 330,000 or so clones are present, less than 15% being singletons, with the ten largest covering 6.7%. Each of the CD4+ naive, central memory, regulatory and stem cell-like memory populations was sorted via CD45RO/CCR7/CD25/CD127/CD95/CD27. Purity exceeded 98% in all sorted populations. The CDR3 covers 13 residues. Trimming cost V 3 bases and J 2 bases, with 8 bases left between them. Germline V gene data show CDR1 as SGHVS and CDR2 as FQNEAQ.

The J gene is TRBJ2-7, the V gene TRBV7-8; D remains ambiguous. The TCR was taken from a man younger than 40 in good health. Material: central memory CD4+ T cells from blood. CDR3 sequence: CASSLAETYEQYF. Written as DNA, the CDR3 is TGTGCCAGCAGCTTGGCAGAAACCTACGAGCAGTACTTC.